This TCR beta chain is from a study of identical twins. Germline CDR1 and CDR2: KGHDR and SFDVKD. V shed 6 bases and J 3 bases; nucleotides not matched to a gene: 6. This CDR3 comprises 15 residues. Study-level results: Partly confounded zero-insertion analyses could result from invariant MAIT and iNKT cells. The study based its conclusions on cross-sectional statistical analysis and did not follow the same donors.

Unique molecular identifiers were present on cDNA, and template switching added a universal primer site. MiXCR, run by TCRdb on the 5' RACE reads, gives a single entry per CDR3 protein. The sample holds approximately 550,000 distinct CDR3 sequences, approximately 20% seen once. This clonotype was observed a handful of times. Its specificity is not known. The same specimen was also included in a second study, on yellow fever vaccine responses in identical twins. That work contributes: Reported findings indicate that twins' vaccine T cell responses seemed partially convergent, partially personalized.

The source material was CD4+ T cells sorted from blood. The clonotype comes from a woman in her late teens or twenties in good health. The V gene is TRBV24-1, the J gene TRBJ2-3; TRBD2 matches 9 bases. DNA of the CDR3: TGTGCCACCAGTCCGGTTAGCGGGAGAACAGATACGCAGTATTTT. Protein: CATSPVSGRTDTQYF.